The 15 T cell receptor beta chains reported below all come from one sample, sequenced in a study of T cells after yellow fever vaccination. TCRdb analysed the 5' RACE reads with MiXCR anew, one entry per CDR3 protein. The sample has about 550,000 distinct CDR3 sequences; under 25% are singletons. The sample was PBMCs, taken 15 days after the yellow fever booster vaccination. Receptor source: a man aged 25-45 years who received the YFV17D yellow fever vaccine.

V gene TRBV5-1 combines with J gene TRBJ1-2; maybe TRBD1 (6 bases). V was shortened by 4 bases and J by 5 bases, with 15 bases between the two germline ends. This CDR3 is built from 14 residues. CDR1 is SGHRS, CDR2 YFSETQ, per germline. Here the CDR3 reads CASSPGGGPYGYTF. The CDR3 DNA follows: TGCGCCAGCAGCCCCGGGGGGGGCCCATATGGCTACACCTTC.

This clonotype was recorded a few times. The chain uses TRBV12-3 or TRBV12-4 and TRBJ2-5; TRBD2 aligns across 9 bases. CDR3 length equals 13 residues. J lost 7 bases, V lost 6 bases, and 6 bases had no gene match. Written as DNA, the CDR3 is TGTGCCAGCAGACAGCGGGAGGTGGGGACCCAGTACTTC. Amino acids: CASRQREVGTQYF.

V usage is TRBV5-4 and J usage is TRBJ2-3, with D possibly TRBD2 on 6 matching bases. The germline V gene has CDR1 SGHNT and CDR2 YYREEE (reference sequence). Trimming left V 0 bases short and J 8 bases short, with 16 bases between. The CDR3 extends over 15 amino acids. CDR3 coding DNA: TGTGCCAGCAGCTTGGGGAGGGCCACCGGTGGTACGCAGTATTTT. Protein sequence: CASSLGRATGGTQYF.

V gene TRBV28 combines with J gene TRBJ2-7; perhaps D is TRBD1 or TRBD2 (8 bases each). The V and J ends lost 5 bases and 2 bases respectively, with 16 bases between them. Germline V gene lookup returns CDR1 MDHEN and CDR2 SYDVKM. The CDR3 is 15 residues long. The CDR3 here is CASSHSGTGTYEQYF. The CDR3, as DNA: TGTGCCAGCAGTCATAGCGGGACAGGAACCTACGAGCAGTACTTC. The full variable domain, with the rest looked up from reference TRBV28 and TRBJ2-7, is DVKVTQSSRYLVKRTGEKVFLECVQDMDHENMFWYRQDPGLGLRLIYFSYDVKMKEKGDIPEGYSVSREKKERFSLILESASTNQTSMYLCASSHSGTGTYEQYFGPGTRLTVT.

There are a few counts of this clonotype. The chain employs TRBV27 and TRBJ1-6; D unresolved. Germline V lookup: CDR1 MNHEY, CDR2 SMNVEV (reference sequence). This CDR3 has 14 amino acids. Between the trimmed V and J ends, which lost 4 bases and 3 bases, there was a span of 7 bases. The CDR3 region is CASSWPVYNSPLHF. The CDR3 DNA reads TGTGCCAGCAGTTGGCCAGTCTATAATTCACCCCTCCACTTT.

The table lists this clonotype with a few counts. This chain uses TRBV20-1 with TRBJ2-3, with no clear D. The CDR3 totals 15 residues. Germline V gene data show CDR1 as DFQATT and CDR2 as SNEGSKA (reference sequence). Trimming stripped 6 bases from V and 4 bases from J, with 20 bases between. The chain's CDR3 is CSAPGSLQSPDTQYF. CDR3 nucleotide sequence: TGCAGTGCCCCCGGTTCTTTACAGAGCCCAGATACGCAGTATTTT.

The J gene is TRBJ2-7, the V gene TRBV7-4; no definite D call. The germline V gene encodes CDR1 SGHVT and CDR2 SQSDAQ. This CDR3 has 12 residues. V lost 0 bases to trimming and J lost 5 bases, with 5 bases between them. The CDR3 DNA reads as TGTGCCAGCAGCTTAGCGCCGGACGAGCAGTACTTC. Translated: CASSLAPDEQYF.

J is TRBJ2-1 and V is TRBV29-1; D is perhaps TRBD2 (7 bases). V lost 5 bases and J lost 4, with 15 bases in between. The V gene's germline CDR1 is SQVTM and CDR2 ANQGSEA. The CDR3 sequence is 14 residues long. The CDR3 DNA is TGCAGCGTTTTACGGGGGGCAAGGTACAATGAGCAGTTCTTC. Residues: CSVLRGARYNEQFF.

This clonotype occurred a few times. The chain combines TRBV13 with TRBJ2-7; 8 nucleotides line up with TRBD1. There are 13 residues in the CDR3. Germline V gene data show CDR1 as PRHDT and CDR2 as FYEKMQ (reference sequence). V dropped 5 bases and J dropped 2; count of bases not matched to a gene: 2. In DNA, the CDR3 is TGTGCCAGCAGCACGGACAGGGCCTACGAGCAGTACTTC. This encodes CASSTDRAYEQYF.

The CDR3 protein is CASSYFGAYEQYF. Written as DNA, the CDR3 is TGTGCCAGCAGTTACTTTGGAGCCTACGAGCAGTACTTC. V usage is TRBV6-5 and J usage is TRBJ2-7; D not certain. The germline gives CDR1 MNHEY, CDR2 SVGAGI. Trimming pared 1 base from V and 2 bases from J, leaving 6 bases between. There are 13 residues in the CDR3.

This chain connects TRBV5-6 to TRBJ2-1; no firm D call. With 3 bases removed from V and 6 bases from J, the gap between germline ends came to 4 bases. The CDR3 runs to 11 residues. Germline V gene lookup returns CDR1 SGHDT and CDR2 YYEEEE. In DNA, the CDR3 is TGTGCCAGCAGCTACACCAATGAGCAGTTCTTC. This translates into CASSYTNEQFF.

The chain has TRBV9 and TRBJ2-2; D is perhaps TRBD1 (5 bases). The CDR3 is 17 residues long. The V end lost 0 bases, the J end lost 5 bases, and 17 bases lay between the germline ends. Germline V gene lookup returns CDR1 SGDLS and CDR2 YYNGEE. This chain's CDR3 is CASSVAPKDTITGELFF. CDR3 DNA sequence: TGTGCCAGCAGCGTAGCCCCCAAGGACACTATAACCGGGGAGCTGTTTTTT. The entire variable domain, with the rest obtained from reference TRBV9 and TRBJ2-2, is as follows: DSGVTQTPKHLITATGQRVTLRCSPRSGDLSVYWYQQSLDQGLQFLIQYYNGEERAKGNILERFSAQQFPDLHSELNLSSLELGDSALYFCASSVAPKDTITGELFFGEGSRLTVL.

The CDR3 loop reads CASSPLPMEGNTGELFF. For the CDR3, the DNA is TGTGCCAGCTCACCACTCCCTATGGAAGGGAACACCGGGGAGCTGTTTTTT. The chain couples TRBV18 to TRBJ2-2; D not resolved. Germline CDR1 reads KGHSH; CDR2 reads LQKENI. V gave up 1 base and J gave up 1 base, with 13 bases separating them. The CDR3 extends over 17 amino acids. The entire variable domain, with the rest obtained from reference TRBV18 and TRBJ2-2, is as follows: NAGVMQNPRHLVRRRGQEARLRCSPMKGHSHVYWYRQLPEEGLKFMVYLQKENIIDESGMPKERFSAEFPKEGPSILRIQQVVRGDSAAYFCASSPLPMEGNTGELFFGEGSRLTVL.

This clonotype was found a few times. This rearrangement joins TRBV9 to TRBJ2-3; D tentatively fits TRBD1 or TRBD2 (5 bases each). This CDR3 has 14 residues. Germline-derived CDR1 and CDR2 are SGDLS and YYNGEE. Deletions cut 3 bases from V and 6 bases from J, with 14 bases between. The CDR3 sequence is CASSAGGWGDTQYF. The CDR3 DNA reads as TGTGCCAGCAGCGCCGGCGGATGGGGGGATACGCAGTATTTT.

The chain links TRBV29-1 to TRBJ1-5, with 8 bases that match TRBD1. V lost 7 bases, J lost 7 bases, and 9 bases stayed unmatched. There are 13 residues in the CDR3. Germline loops: CDR1 SQVTM, CDR2 ANQGSEA. In nucleotides, the CDR3 is TGCAGCGCAGTAGGACAGGGCGGACAGCCCCAGCATTTT. This encodes CSAVGQGGQPQHF.